This TCR beta chain is drawn from a study of PD-1 blockade in classical Hodgkin lymphoma. Study results and limitations: Lower baseline TCR diversity was reported for newly diagnosed patients than for healthy donors. Reasons behind the repertoire differences stay unclear, perhaps disease activity or earlier therapy.

The time point was: newly diagnosed, previously untreated cHL patient sample. The CD4+ T cells used were purified from thawed PBMCs through magnetic negative selection. Untreated, newly diagnosed classical Hodgkin lymphoma PBMCs were comparators. The repertoire was sequenced with immunoSEQ multiplex PCR; TCRdb's copy has only in-frame clones and lacks some. Counted here are approximately 27,000 clones, 70% to 90% occurring once; the ten biggest clones make up more than 0.35%. On this clone: Antigen unknown.

Germline V CDR1 and CDR2: SGDLS, YYNGEE. Trimming took off 0 bases at V and 3 bases at J, with 14 bases between the two ends. This CDR3 is built from 16 residues. The TCR was taken from a human donor with classical Hodgkin lymphoma. Input material: CD4+ T cells from blood. This rearrangement joins TRBV9 to TRBJ2-3, with TRBD2 as a possible D gene (5 bases). The DNA for the CDR3 is TGTGCCAGCAGCGTAGGACCTAGCCCTGCGACAGATACGCAGTATTTT. This translates into CASSVGPSPATDTQYF.